This TCR beta chain was observed in a study of T cells after yellow fever vaccination. Study-level information: SMART-Seq v4 Ultra Low Input handled preparation of low-cell-number fractions.

A word on this clonotype: Its antigen is not identified.

Study results and limitations: Peak timing came faster in the weaker secondary response, day 5 versus 15. CD4 and CD8 compartments shared a small share of clonotypes, likely from convergent recombination.

The germline CDR1 and CDR2 sequences are MNHEY and SVGEGT. The CDR3 runs to 11 residues. The ends were cut back, 4 bases at V and 13 bases at J, with 11 bases in the middle. Each CDR3 protein is one row after TCRdb ran MiXCR on the 5' RACE reads. The sample records some 320,000 distinct CDR3 sequences, less than 9.5% being singletons. This chain links TRBV6-2 or TRBV6-3 with TRBJ2-1, with D unclear. Sequencing was performed on CD4+ T cells sorted from PBMCs, taken 5 days after the yellow fever booster vaccination. This sequence was found in a young man who received the YFV17D yellow fever vaccine. CDR3: CASSSRRAQFF. CDR3 nucleotides: TGTGCCAGCAGTTCGCGTAGGGCACAGTTCTTC.